Below, 8 T cell receptor beta chains from the same sample are listed, as sequenced in a study of blood T cell repertoires in COVID-19. The table came from immunoSEQ multiplex PCR; TCRdb's copy has only in-frame clones and leaves some out. The sample lists about 120,000 clones; 75% to 85% were seen once. Source material: peripheral blood. The source of these receptors is a woman of 80 years or more with acute or convalescent COVID-19.

The chain uses TRBV5-1 and TRBJ2-5; 7 positions match TRBD1. The length of the CDR3 is 13 residues. J lost 5 bases, V lost 4 bases, and 5 bases had no gene match. The germline gives CDR1 SGHRS, CDR2 YFSETQ. CDR3 bases: TGCGCCAGCAGCCTGGGACAGTCGGAGACCCAGTACTTC. It is translated as CASSLGQSETQYF.

The CDR3 nucleotides are TGTGCCAGCAGCTTCGGGACAGATAATGAAAAACTGTTTTTT. Its protein is CASSFGTDNEKLFF. The V call is TRBV5-4, the J call TRBJ1-4, with TRBD1 matching over 7 bases. The trim removed 2 bases at V and 4 bases at J, leaving 2 bases unmatched. The CDR3 has 14 residues. The germline gives CDR1 SGHNT, CDR2 YYREEE (reference sequence).

Written as DNA, the CDR3 is TGTGCCACCCGTGGGGGGCTAGCGGGAGTGAGGTACAATGAGCAGTTCTTC. Its translation is CATRGGLAGVRYNEQFF. The gene calls are TRBV24-1 and TRBJ2-1; 10 positions agree with TRBD2. V dropped 9 bases and J dropped 4; count of bases not matched to a gene: 14. The germline gives CDR1 KGHDR, CDR2 SFDVKD. The CDR3 runs 17 residues.

The CDR3 here is CASSPQWRNMRALHF. The CDR3 DNA reads as TGTGCCAGTAGCCCACAGTGGCGGAATATGCGGGCCCTCCACTTT. The rearrangement uses TRBV19 and TRBJ1-6; D gene uncertain. CDR1 and CDR2 from the germline V gene are LNHDA and SQIVND (reference sequence). CDR3 size: 15 residues. Trimming pared 6 bases from V and 14 bases from J, leaving 23 bases between. The entire variable domain, with the rest obtained from reference TRBV19 and TRBJ1-6, is as follows: DGGITQSPKYLFRKEGQNVTLSCEQNLNHDAMYWYRQDPGQGLRLIYYSQIVNDFQKGDIAEGYSVSREKKESFPLTVTSAQKNPTAFYLCASSPQWRNMRALHFGNGTRLTVT.

The chain is built from TRBV18 and TRBJ1-2; 11 positions match TRBD1. This CDR3 spans 12 amino acids. Germline CDR1 reads KGHSH; CDR2 reads LQKENI. Trimming at V came to 8 bases and at J to 6 bases, leaving 2 bases not matched to a gene. The CDR3 nucleotides are TGTGCCAGCGGGGGACAGGGGGATGGCTACACCTTC. Residues: CASGGQGDGYTF. The full variable domain, with the rest looked up from reference TRBV18 and TRBJ1-2, is NAGVMQNPRHLVRRRGQEARLRCSPMKGHSHVYWYRQLPEEGLKFMVYLQKENIIDESGMPKERFSAEFPKEGPSILRIQQVVRGDSAAYFCASGGQGDGYTFGSGTRLTVV.

The chain carries TRBV24-1 and TRBJ2-1; 7 bases line up with TRBD1. This CDR3 has 14 amino acids. J was trimmed by 8 bases and V by 7 bases; bases with no gene match: 10. Germline-derived CDR1 and CDR2 are KGHDR and SFDVKD. In nucleotides, the CDR3 is TGTGCCACCAGCCCAGGGGGTGCCCCGGATGAGCAGTTCTTC. Translated, it gives CATSPGGAPDEQFF.

The chain has TRBV30 and TRBJ1-1; unclear D gene. The V gene's germline CDR1 is GTSNPN and CDR2 SVGIG (reference sequence). Deletions cut 0 bases from V and 1 base from J, with 12 bases between. The CDR3 extends over 15 amino acids. The CDR3: CAWSVQSGQNTEAFF. In DNA, the CDR3 is TGTGCCTGGAGTGTACAGAGTGGGCAGAACACTGAAGCTTTCTTT.

A remark on this clone: This sample includes further DNA sequences coding for the same CDR3. The chain recombines TRBV7-2 with TRBJ1-1; no reliable D call. In germline, CDR1 is SGHTA, CDR2 FQGNSA. V shed 6 bases and J shed 4 bases, with 12 bases lying between them. There are 13 residues in the CDR3. The CDR3 loop is CASSPTGGTEAFF. DNA of the CDR3: TGTGCCAGCAGTCCTACGGGTGGCACTGAAGCTTTCTTT.